What follows are 25 T cell receptor beta chains derived from one specimen sequenced in a study of blood T cell repertoires in COVID-19. Sequencing used immunoSEQ multiplex PCR; TCRdb keeps in-frame clones, though not all of them. The sample yields a few hundred thousand clones, approximately 90% seen once. The sequencing input was PBMCs or T cells enriched from blood (not recorded which). The receptors derive from a woman aged 18-29 years who had recovered from COVID-19.

The chain links TRBV7-9 to TRBJ2-7; 9 bases are a match to TRBD2. Germline lookup yields CDR1 SEHNR and CDR2 FQNEAQ (reference sequence). Trimming cost V 7 bases and J 3 bases; bases outside gene matches: 7. The CDR3 is 14 amino acids. Here the CDR3 DNA reads TGTGCCAGCACCGAGGGCGGGGGGGACTACGAGCAGTACTTC. Translated, it gives CASTEGGGDYEQYF. Drawing the rest from reference TRBV7-9 and TRBJ2-7, the complete variable domain is DTGVSQNPRHKITKRGQNVTFRCDPISEHNRLYWYRQTLGQGPEFLTYFQNEAQLEKSRLLSDRFSAERPKGSFSTLEIQRTEQGDSAMYLCASTEGGGDYEQYFGPGTRLTVT.

The V and J genes are TRBV6-5 and TRBJ1-5, with D hard to call. The germline V gene encodes CDR1 MNHEY and CDR2 SVGAGI. V was pared by 2 bases and J by 5 bases, with 13 bases between. The CDR3 length is 15 residues. CDR3 protein: CASSYPLPVYQPQHF. In DNA, the CDR3 is TGTGCCAGCAGTTACCCCCTCCCTGTATATCAGCCCCAGCATTTT.

The V call is TRBV6-5, the J call TRBJ2-7; TRBD2 is a possible D gene (5 bases). The CDR3 length is 15 residues. Germline V CDR1 and CDR2: MNHEY, SVGAGI. The germline V and J ends were trimmed by 2 bases and 3 bases, with 14 bases remaining between them. The CDR3 sequence is CASSYPVGRGYEQYF. The DNA for the CDR3 is TGTGCCAGCAGTTACCCCGTCGGACGGGGCTACGAGCAGTACTTC.

The chain links TRBV10-3 to TRBJ1-5; weak D call: TRBD1 (6 bases). CDR3 length: 14 residues. Germline V gives CDR1 ENHRY, CDR2 SYGVKD. V dropped 3 bases and J dropped 4 bases, with 10 bases sitting between them. The CDR3 loop reads CAISDMDSNQPQHF. In DNA, the CDR3 is TGTGCCATCAGTGACATGGACAGTAATCAGCCCCAGCATTTT.

The V gene is TRBV14, the J gene TRBJ2-7, with 9 nucleotides matching TRBD1. Unmatched junction bases numbered 2, after V lost 2 bases and J lost 3 bases. Germline CDR1 SGHDN, CDR2 FVKESK. CDR3 size: 14 residues. CDR3 sequence (DNA): TGTGCCAGCAGCCAAACGACAGGGGGCTACGAGCAGTACTTC. Protein product: CASSQTTGGYEQYF.

V and J are TRBV7-9 and TRBJ2-7, with 7 bases matching TRBD1. The CDR3 loop spans 13 amino acids. CDR1 SEHNR and CDR2 FQNEAQ come from the germline V gene (reference sequence). V was clipped by 3 bases and J by 6 bases; unmatched bases: 5. The CDR3 is CASSFTGVGEQYF. CDR3 sequence (DNA): TGTGCCAGCAGCTTTACAGGGGTGGGCGAGCAGTACTTC.

On this clone itself: One junction end does not reproduce the germline sequence, and a read error may be involved. The rearrangement joins TRBV6-1 to TRBJ2-7, with D possibly matching TRBD1 (5 bases). This CDR3 region has 15 residues. Germline assignment: CDR1 MNHNS and CDR2 SASEGT. In nucleotides, the CDR3 is TGTGCCAGCAGCGAAGCCGTCCGATCAGGGTACGAGCAGTACTTC. It yields the protein CASSEAVRSGYEQYF.

This chain connects TRBV19 to TRBJ2-6, with D maybe TRBD2 (5 bases). The CDR3 loop spans 15 amino acids. Germline CDR1 reads LNHDA; CDR2 reads SQIVND (reference sequence). V dropped 7 bases and J dropped 4 bases, with 14 bases sitting between them. CDR3 coding DNA: TGTGCCAGTACTCGGGGTGTCTCCGGGGCCAACGTCCTGACTTTC. The encoded protein is CASTRGVSGANVLTF.

This rearrangement joins TRBV18 to TRBJ1-1; D might be TRBD1 (6 bases). The CDR3 runs to 15 residues. Germline V lookup: CDR1 KGHSH, CDR2 LQKENI. Between the trimmed V and J ends, which lost 1 base and 5 bases, there was a span of 14 bases. Here the CDR3 reads CASSPRLQGNTEAFF. The CDR3 nucleotides read TGTGCCAGCTCACCACGTCTGCAGGGGAATACTGAAGCTTTCTTT.

This clone was detected only a few times. J is TRBJ1-2 and V is TRBV2; D gene uncertain. CDR1 and CDR2 (germline): SNHLY, FYNNEI. V shed 6 bases and J shed 8 bases, with 10 bases lying between them. The CDR3 contains 11 residues. The CDR3 sequence: CASSLQQGYTF. CDR3 DNA sequence: TGTGCCAGCAGCTTACAGCAGGGCTACACCTTC.

The rearrangement uses TRBV6-1 and TRBJ2-2; tentative D call: TRBD1 (6 bases). The length of the CDR3 is 14 residues. Per the germline V gene, CDR1 is MNHNS and CDR2 is SASEGT. V lost 5 bases, J lost 4 bases, and 11 bases lay in between. Here the CDR3 reads CASSPGVSTGELFF. The CDR3 DNA follows: TGTGCCAGCAGTCCAGGGGTGAGCACCGGGGAGCTGTTTTTT.

The count of this clone is one. The chain uses TRBV5-1 and TRBJ2-7; 7 nucleotides agree with TRBD1. Germline V gene lookup returns CDR1 SGHRS and CDR2 YFSETQ. After removal of 3 bases from V and 1 base from J, the junction contained 7 bases not matched to a gene. The length of the CDR3 is 15 residues. The CDR3 here is CASSYRQGTSYEQYF. The CDR3 DNA follows: TGCGCCAGCAGCTATAGACAGGGTACTTCCTACGAGCAGTACTTC.

This clone was seen just once. A junction end diverges from the germline sequence, so it may reflect a read error. The chain combines TRBV28 with TRBJ1-4; possible D gene TRBD1, 5 bases. The CDR3 is 13 residues long. Germline loops: CDR1 MDHEN, CDR2 SYDVKM. Here the CDR3 reads CASNLPGYEKLFF. CDR3 DNA sequence: TGTGCCAGCAATTTACCAGGGTATGAAAAACTGTTTTTT.

This chain connects TRBV7-2 to TRBJ1-5; weak D call: TRBD1 (6 bases). The CDR3 consists of 15 residues. The germline CDR1 and CDR2 sequences are SGHTA and FQGNSA. Trimming took 5 bases from V and 4 from J, leaving 15 bases between them. The CDR3 DNA reads as TGTGCCAGCAGCCACGGGGGGCAGGAGAATCAGCCCCAGCATTTT. Its protein product is CASSHGGQENQPQHF.

The gene calls are TRBV15 and TRBJ2-3, with a possible D match to TRBD2 (5 bases). CDR3 length: 16 amino acids. V was trimmed by 1 base and J by 2 bases, leaving 13 bases between them. From germline, CDR1 is LNHNV and CDR2 YYDKDF (reference sequence). In DNA form, the CDR3 reads TGTGCCACCAGCAGAGGTGAGGGAGAACACACAGATACGCAGTATTTT. It is translated as CATSRGEGEHTDTQYF.

The V gene is TRBV5-1, the J gene TRBJ2-1; 7 nucleotides align to TRBD1. The CDR3 runs to 14 residues. Germline V gives CDR1 SGHRS, CDR2 YFSETQ. Trimming at V came to 2 bases and at J to 4 bases, leaving 3 bases not matched to a gene. CDR3 protein: CASSFDRAYNEQFF. The CDR3 DNA sequence: TGCGCCAGCAGCTTCGACAGGGCATACAATGAGCAGTTCTTC.

The chain joins TRBV7-8 to TRBJ1-2; TRBD1 matches 7 bases. The length of the CDR3 is 14 residues. CDR1 SGHVS and CDR2 FQNEAQ come from the germline V gene. V lost 5 bases to trimming and J lost 2 bases; unmatched junction nucleotides: 5. CDR3 loop: CASSLTDRNYGYTF. In DNA form, the CDR3 reads TGTGCCAGCAGCCTGACGGACAGGAACTATGGCTACACCTTC.

The chain links TRBV7-2 to TRBJ1-5; TRBD1 is a possible D gene (6 bases). V lost 5 bases, J lost 5 bases, and 19 bases lay in between. Per the germline V gene, CDR1 is SGHTA and CDR2 is FQGNSA. The CDR3 has 16 amino acids. The CDR3 DNA sequence: TGTGCCAGCAGCCTAAGGTGGACAGTCGGAGATCAGCCCCAGCATTTT. Protein sequence: CASSLRWTVGDQPQHF.

The chain combines TRBV27 with TRBJ1-2; 10 bases match TRBD1. CDR3 length: 15 residues. The V segment lost 5 bases and the J segment 5 bases; nucleotides outside the gene matches: 8. Germline V CDR1 and CDR2: MNHEY, SMNVEV (reference sequence). The CDR3 DNA follows: TGTGCCAGCAGTCTCCGCGACAGGGGGCGGTATGGCTACACCTTC. Amino acid sequence: CASSLRDRGRYGYTF.

This clone was counted once. Additional DNA sequences in this sample encode the identical CDR3. V is TRBV27 and J is TRBJ1-5; maybe TRBD1 (6 bases). This CDR3 comprises 14 residues. Per the germline V gene, CDR1 is MNHEY and CDR2 is SMNVEV (reference sequence). Trimming stripped 3 bases from V and 4 bases from J, with 10 bases between. CDR3 protein: CASSFRGSNQPQHF. CDR3 sequence (DNA): TGTGCCAGCAGTTTTAGGGGGAGTAATCAGCCCCAGCATTTT.

V usage is TRBV3-1 (or the pseudogene TRBV3-2) and J usage is TRBJ2-7; weak D call: TRBD2 (7 bases). The germline V gene encodes CDR1 LGHDT and CDR2 YNNKEL (reference sequence). V was cut by 4 bases and J by 2 bases, with 15 bases left in between. This CDR3 region has 15 residues. The CDR3 loop is CASSRGGDYPYEQYF. Written as DNA, the CDR3 is TGTGCCAGCAGCCGAGGGGGGGACTACCCCTACGAGCAGTACTTC.

The chain uses TRBV19 and TRBJ1-1; TRBD1 might be the D (5 bases). CDR3 size: 18 residues. Trimming left V 3 bases short and J 0 bases short, with 20 bases between. CDR1 is LNHDA and CDR2 is SQIVND in the germline V gene (reference sequence). In DNA form, the CDR3 reads TGTGCCAGTAGTATGGGGCGCGGCAGCCCGCGTATGAACACTGAAGCTTTCTTT. Amino acid sequence: CASSMGRGSPRMNTEAFF.

This chain's CDR3 is CAISDGSGGPNEQFF. CDR3 DNA: TGTGCCATCAGTGACGGTAGCGGGGGGCCTAATGAGCAGTTCTTC. This chain uses TRBV10-3 with TRBJ2-1; TRBD2 agrees at 10 bases. Germline CDR1 reads ENHRY; CDR2 reads SYGVKD. There are 15 residues in the CDR3. V lost 3 bases and J lost 7; bases outside the gene matches: 6.

This chain's CDR3 is CASSDRGYEQYF. The CDR3 region has the DNA TGTGCCAGCAGCGACAGGGGTTACGAGCAGTACTTC. The gene calls are TRBV7-9 and TRBJ2-7; 8 bases match TRBD1. The CDR3 length is 12 residues. Germline lookup yields CDR1 SEHNR and CDR2 FQNEAQ (reference sequence). The junction had 1 base not matched to a gene; V was cut back by 5 bases and J by 4 bases.

Remarks on this clone: The germline gene is not matched at one end of the junction; a read error may be the cause. The rearrangement links TRBV5-1 to TRBJ2-7, with TRBD1 matching over 11 bases. Germline CDR1 is SGHRS and CDR2 is YFSETQ. CDR3 size: 14 residues. CDR3 amino acids: CASSPELGQGVATF. As DNA, the CDR3 is TGCGCCAGCAGCCCCGAGCTGGGACAGGGGGTCGCGACCTTC.